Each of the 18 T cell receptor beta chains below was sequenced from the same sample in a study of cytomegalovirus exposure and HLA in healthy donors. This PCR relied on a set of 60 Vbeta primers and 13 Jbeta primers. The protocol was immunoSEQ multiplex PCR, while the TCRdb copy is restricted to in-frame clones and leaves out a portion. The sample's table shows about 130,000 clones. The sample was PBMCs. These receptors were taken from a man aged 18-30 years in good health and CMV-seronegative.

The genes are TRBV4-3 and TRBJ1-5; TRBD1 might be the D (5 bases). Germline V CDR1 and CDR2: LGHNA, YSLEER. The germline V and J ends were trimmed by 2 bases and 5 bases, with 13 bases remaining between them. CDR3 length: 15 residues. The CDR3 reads CASSQSRGWDQPQHF. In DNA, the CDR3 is TGCGCCAGCAGCCAAAGTAGGGGTTGGGATCAGCCCCAGCATTTT.

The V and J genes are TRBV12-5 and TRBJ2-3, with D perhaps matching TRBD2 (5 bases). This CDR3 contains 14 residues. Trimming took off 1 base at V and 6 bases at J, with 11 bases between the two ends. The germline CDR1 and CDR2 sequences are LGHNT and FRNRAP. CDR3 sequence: CASGLGTGMDTQYF. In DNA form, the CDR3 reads TGTGCTAGTGGTTTGGGGACGGGGATGGATACGCAGTATTTT.

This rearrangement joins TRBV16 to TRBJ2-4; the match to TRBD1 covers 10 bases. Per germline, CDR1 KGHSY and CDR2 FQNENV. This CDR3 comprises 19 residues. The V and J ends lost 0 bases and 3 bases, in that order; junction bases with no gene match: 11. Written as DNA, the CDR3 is TGTGCCAGCAGCCAATCTAGCCCGACAGGGGGCATGGGCAAAAACATTCAGTACTTC. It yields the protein CASSQSSPTGGMGKNIQYF.

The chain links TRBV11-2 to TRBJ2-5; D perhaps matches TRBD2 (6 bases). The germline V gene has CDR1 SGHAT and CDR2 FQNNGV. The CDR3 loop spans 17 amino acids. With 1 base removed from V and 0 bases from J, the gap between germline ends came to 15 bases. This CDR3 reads CASSLGVWGDDQETQYF. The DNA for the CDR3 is TGTGCCAGCAGCTTAGGTGTTTGGGGGGACGACCAAGAGACCCAGTACTTC. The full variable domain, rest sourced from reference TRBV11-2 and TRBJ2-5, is EAGVAQSPRYKIIEKRQSVAFWCNPISGHATLYWYQQILGQGPKLLIQFQNNGVVDDSQLPKDRFSAERLKGVDSTLKIQPAKLEDSAVYLCASSLGVWGDDQETQYFGPGTRLLVL.

The CDR3 nucleotides read TGTGCCAGCATGGACAGGGGGCTATCTAACTATGGCTACACCTTC. It encodes CASMDRGLSNYGYTF. This chain connects TRBV6-5 to TRBJ1-2; 11 nucleotides line up with TRBD1. Germline CDR1 reads MNHEY; CDR2 reads SVGAGI. This CDR3 has 15 amino acids. V trimming: 7 bases; J trimming: 0 bases; junction bases outside the gene matches: 4.

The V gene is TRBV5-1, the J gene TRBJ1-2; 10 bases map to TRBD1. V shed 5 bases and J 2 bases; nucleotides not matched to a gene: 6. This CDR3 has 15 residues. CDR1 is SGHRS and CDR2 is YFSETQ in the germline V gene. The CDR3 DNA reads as TGCGCCAGCAGGGCACCGGGACAGGGGAACTATGGCTACACCTTC. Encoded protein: CASRAPGQGNYGYTF.

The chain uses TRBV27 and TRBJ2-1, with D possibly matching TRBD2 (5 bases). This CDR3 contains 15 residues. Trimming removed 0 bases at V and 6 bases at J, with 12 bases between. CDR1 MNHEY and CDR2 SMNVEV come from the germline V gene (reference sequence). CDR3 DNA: TGTGCCAGCAGTTTATCGACTAATCGTCTCAATGAGCAGTTCTTC. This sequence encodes CASSLSTNRLNEQFF.

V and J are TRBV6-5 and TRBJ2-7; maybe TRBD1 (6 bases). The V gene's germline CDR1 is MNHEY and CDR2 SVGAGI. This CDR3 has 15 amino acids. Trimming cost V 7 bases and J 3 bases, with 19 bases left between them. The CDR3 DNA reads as TGTGCCAGCACTAGAGAGCCGGGACATTTCTACGAGCAGTACTTC. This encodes CASTREPGHFYEQYF.

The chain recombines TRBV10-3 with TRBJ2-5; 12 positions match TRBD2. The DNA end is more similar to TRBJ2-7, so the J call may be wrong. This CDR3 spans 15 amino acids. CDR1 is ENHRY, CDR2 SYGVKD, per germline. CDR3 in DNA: TGTGCCATCAGTGAGTCGAGACTAGCGGGAGCCGAGCAGTACTTC. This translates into CAISESRLAGAEQYF.

The CDR3 DNA sequence: TGCGCCAGCAGCCAAGATCGGGGGGTCTACTACGAGCAGTACTTC. It is translated as CASSQDRGVYYEQYF. V and J are TRBV4-3 and TRBJ2-7; TRBD2 matches 7 bases. Looked up from germline, CDR1 is LGHNA and CDR2 is YSLEER. Unmatched junction bases numbered 5, after V lost 0 bases and J lost 3 bases. The CDR3 totals 15 residues.

CDR3 nucleotide sequence: TGTGCCAGCAGTTACTTCCGGGGTGATATTCGGGCTTTCTTT. Protein: CASSYFRGDIRAFF. The V gene is TRBV6-5, the J gene TRBJ1-1; D remains unclear. V lost 1 base and J lost 11, with 17 bases in between. Germline V gives CDR1 MNHEY, CDR2 SVGAGI. This CDR3 comprises 14 residues.

Here the CDR3 reads CASSLVQGEFYEQYF. In nucleotides, the CDR3 is TGCGCCAGCAGCTTGGTGCAGGGGGAGTTCTACGAGCAGTACTTC. This chain connects TRBV5-1 to TRBJ2-7; the match to TRBD1 covers 7 bases. Germline CDR1 SGHRS, CDR2 YFSETQ. There are 15 residues in the CDR3. V trimming: 0 bases; J trimming: 3 bases; junction bases outside the gene matches: 6.

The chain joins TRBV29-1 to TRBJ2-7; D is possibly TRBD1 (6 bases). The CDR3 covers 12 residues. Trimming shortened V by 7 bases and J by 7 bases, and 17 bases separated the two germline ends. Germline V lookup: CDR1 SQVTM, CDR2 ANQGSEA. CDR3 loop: CSAGHVEGEQYF. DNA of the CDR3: TGCAGCGCGGGACACGTAGAGGGAGAGCAGTACTTC.

The CDR3 nucleotides read TGCGCCAGCAGTCAGACCGGGAACGGGACAAGCACAGATACGCAGTATTTT. Residues: CASSQTGNGTSTDTQYF. The chain uses TRBV23-1 and TRBJ2-3; a weak D match, TRBD1 (6 bases). TRBV23-1 is an ORF for which the function is uncertain. CDR3 length: 17 amino acids. The V gene lost 3 bases and the J gene lost 0 bases, with 16 bases spanning the gap.

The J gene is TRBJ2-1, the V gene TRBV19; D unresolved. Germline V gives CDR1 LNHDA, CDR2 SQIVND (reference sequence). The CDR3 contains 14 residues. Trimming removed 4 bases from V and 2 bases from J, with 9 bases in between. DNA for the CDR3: TGTGCCAGTAGTACCCATCCCACCTACAATGAGCAGTTCTTC. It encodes CASSTHPTYNEQFF.

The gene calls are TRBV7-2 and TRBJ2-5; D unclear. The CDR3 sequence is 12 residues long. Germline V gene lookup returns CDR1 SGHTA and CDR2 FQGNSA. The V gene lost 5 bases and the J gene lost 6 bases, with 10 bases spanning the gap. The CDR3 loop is CASSLTTQTQYF. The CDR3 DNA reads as TGTGCCAGCAGCCTAACCACGCAGACCCAGTACTTC.

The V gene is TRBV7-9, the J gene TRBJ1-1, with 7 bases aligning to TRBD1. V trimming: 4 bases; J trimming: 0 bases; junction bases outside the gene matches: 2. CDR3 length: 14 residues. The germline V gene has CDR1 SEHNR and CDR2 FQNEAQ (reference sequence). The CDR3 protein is CASSSQGVNTEAFF. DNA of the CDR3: TGTGCCAGCAGCTCCCAGGGGGTGAACACTGAAGCTTTCTTT.

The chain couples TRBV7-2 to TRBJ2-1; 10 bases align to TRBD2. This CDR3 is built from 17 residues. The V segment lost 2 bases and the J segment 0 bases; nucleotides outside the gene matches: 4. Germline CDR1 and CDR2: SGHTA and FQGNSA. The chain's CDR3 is CASSLIPSGSSYNEQFF. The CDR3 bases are TGTGCCAGCAGCTTAATTCCTAGCGGGAGCTCCTACAATGAGCAGTTCTTC.